A single sample is the source of the 18 T cell receptor beta chains below, sequenced in a study of patients and donors after allogeneic stem cell transplantation. TCRdb reanalysed the RT-PCR reads using MiXCR and keeps one entry per CDR3 protein. The table records approximately 200,000 distinct CDR3 sequences, around two fifths of them present only once. The specimen was blood, either unsorted or a sorted T cell fraction (not recorded which). Receptors were obtained from a human donor who was either an allogeneic HSCT recipient or a stem cell or donor lymphocyte infusion donor (not recorded which). It is not recorded whose cells these are; they may come from a transplant donor.

The genes are TRBV7-2 and TRBJ1-4, with a weak D call TRBD1 (5 bases). Germline V lookup: CDR1 SGHTA, CDR2 FQGNSA. Deletions cut 7 bases from V and 3 bases from J, with 12 bases between. The CDR3 runs to 14 residues. The CDR3 nucleotides read TGTGCCAGCAATTGGGACTTTTCTAATGAAAAACTGTTTTTT. Protein sequence: CASNWDFSNEKLFF.

The chain uses TRBV9 and TRBJ1-2; 9 bases line up with TRBD1. After removal of 3 bases from V and 2 bases from J, the junction contained 5 bases not matched to a gene. The CDR3 consists of 15 residues. CDR1 and CDR2 from the germline V gene are SGDLS and YYNGEE. The CDR3 region is CASSGRTGENYGYTF. DNA of the CDR3: TGTGCCAGCAGCGGTCGGACAGGGGAAAACTATGGCTACACCTTC.

In this sample, this clonotype turned up a few times. The rearrangement links TRBV15 to TRBJ1-2; unclear D gene. The germline V gene encodes CDR1 LNHNV and CDR2 YYDKDF (reference sequence). The CDR3 is made up of 14 amino acids. The ends were cut back, 0 bases at V and 6 bases at J, with 11 bases in the middle. Here the CDR3 DNA reads TGTGCCACCAGCAGAGATTTGGGTGAAGATGGCTACACCTTC. Translating gives CATSRDLGEDGYTF.

V gene TRBV4-3 combines with J gene TRBJ2-2, with 9 bases matching TRBD2. V lost 5 bases to trimming and J lost 4 bases; unmatched junction nucleotides: 5. The CDR3 is made up of 15 amino acids. Germline V gene lookup returns CDR1 LGHNA and CDR2 YSLEER. This chain's CDR3 is CASSSSGSRTGELFF. The CDR3 DNA reads as TGCGCCAGCAGCAGTAGCGGGAGCCGCACCGGGGAGCTGTTTTTT.

The chain carries TRBV19 and TRBJ2-5; 8 bases fit TRBD1. This CDR3 region has 15 residues. Germline V gene lookup returns CDR1 LNHDA and CDR2 SQIVND (reference sequence). J gave up 5 bases and V 1 base, and 6 bases lay outside the gene matches. The DNA for the CDR3 is TGTGCCAGTAGTATAGTAGGACAGGGTGAGGAGACCCAGTACTTC. Residues: CASSIVGQGEETQYF.

This clonotype was recorded a few times. V and J are TRBV6-1 and TRBJ2-7, with 13 bases fitting TRBD2. The CDR3 spans 15 residues. V shed 10 bases and J 4 bases; nucleotides not matched to a gene: 10. The germline V gene has CDR1 MNHNS and CDR2 SASEGT. CDR3 nucleotide sequence: TGTGCCACTACGTCGGGGACTAGCGGGATATACGAGCAGTACTTC. Translation gives CATTSGTSGIYEQYF.

A few counts support this clonotype. The V call is TRBV5-1, the J call TRBJ1-2; unclear D gene. Per germline, CDR1 SGHRS and CDR2 YFSETQ. This CDR3 is built from 17 residues. Trimming stripped 3 bases from V and 0 bases from J, with 18 bases between. As DNA, the CDR3 is TGCGCCAGCAGCTACGGGCCCCTAGGATCATCTAACTATGGCTACACCTTC. Encoded protein: CASSYGPLGSSNYGYTF.

J is TRBJ1-2 and V is TRBV15; 11 bases line up with TRBD1. The CDR3 runs to 14 residues. Germline V gene sequence: CDR1 LNHNV, CDR2 YYDKDF (reference sequence). V was pared by 3 bases and J by 7 bases, with 4 bases of the junction left unmatched. CDR3 in amino acids: CATSRAGTGGGYTF. In nucleotides, the CDR3 is TGTGCCACCAGCAGGGCCGGGACAGGGGGTGGCTACACCTTC.

This clonotype occurred once. The rearrangement joins TRBV18 to TRBJ1-1; D might be TRBD1 (6 bases). CDR3 length equals 15 residues. CDR1 and CDR2 (germline): KGHSH, LQKENI. The V and J ends lost 2 bases and 2 bases respectively, with 12 bases between them. The CDR3 spells CASSPVDSLNTEAFF. CDR3 nucleotide sequence: TGTGCCAGCTCACCAGTGGACAGCCTTAACACTGAAGCTTTCTTT.

This clonotype has only a few counts. This sequence joins TRBV6-6 and TRBJ1-5, with a weak D call TRBD1 (5 bases). Deletions cut 6 bases from V and 4 bases from J, with 22 bases between. This CDR3 region has 17 residues. Germline lookup yields CDR1 MNHNY and CDR2 SVGAGI (reference sequence). Here the CDR3 reads CASSPTPSGTVNQPQHF. In DNA, the CDR3 is TGTGCCAGCAGCCCCACCCCATCCGGGACGGTAAATCAGCCCCAGCATTTT.

This clonotype occurred a few times. The genes are TRBV12-5 and TRBJ2-2; D uncertain. Trimming took 3 bases from V and 3 from J, leaving 5 bases between them. Germline CDR1 LGHNT, CDR2 FRNRAP. The CDR3 is 13 residues long. The CDR3 DNA sequence: TGTGCTAGTGGTTTATTGGACACCGGGGAGCTGTTTTTT. Amino acid sequence: CASGLLDTGELFF.

The chain combines TRBV7-9 with TRBJ1-4, with a tentative D call TRBD1 (5 bases). V dropped 5 bases and J dropped 7 bases, with 14 bases sitting between them. This CDR3 has 14 amino acids. Per the germline V gene, CDR1 is SEHNR and CDR2 is FQNEAQ (reference sequence). CDR3 bases: TGTGCCAGCAGCCCAAGGGCAGGGTTTGAAAAACTGTTTTTT. Translation: CASSPRAGFEKLFF.

This clonotype came up a few times. V gene TRBV7-3 combines with J gene TRBJ1-2; 8 bases are a match to TRBD1. The germline V gene encodes CDR1 SGHTA and CDR2 FQGTGA. The trim removed 1 base at V and 3 bases at J, leaving 4 bases unmatched. The CDR3 extends over 15 amino acids. CDR3 in amino acids: CASSLSDRGDYGYTF. DNA for the CDR3: TGTGCCAGCAGCTTAAGTGACAGGGGAGACTATGGCTACACCTTC.

V and J are TRBV12-3 or TRBV12-4 and TRBJ1-1; D is unclear. The CDR3 is made up of 14 amino acids. Between the trimmed V and J ends, which lost 3 bases and 0 bases, there was a span of 8 bases. For the CDR3, the DNA is TGTGCCAGCAGTTTGTCACACCTGAACACTGAAGCTTTCTTT. This encodes CASSLSHLNTEAFF.

This clonotype has only one observation. This chain connects TRBV13 to TRBJ2-7; D not resolved. The V end lost 0 bases, the J end lost 3 bases, and 12 bases lay between the germline ends. CDR1 PRHDT and CDR2 FYEKMQ come from the germline V gene (reference sequence). This CDR3 has 15 residues. CDR3 loop: CASSLGPTTNYEQYF. In nucleotides, the CDR3 is TGTGCCAGCAGCTTAGGCCCCACGACGAACTACGAGCAGTACTTC.

The rearrangement joins TRBV20-1 to TRBJ1-1, with no clear D. Trimming took off 1 base at V and 7 bases at J, with 16 bases between the two ends. Germline CDR1 DFQATT, CDR2 SNEGSKA (reference sequence). The CDR3 is made up of 14 amino acids. The CDR3 sequence is CSARGLTPADEAFF. Here the CDR3 DNA reads TGCAGTGCTAGAGGATTGACGCCGGCAGATGAAGCTTTCTTT.

This clonotype was counted many times. The chain is built from TRBV7-9 and TRBJ1-6, with TRBD1 matching 10 bases. Germline-derived CDR1 and CDR2 are SEHNR and FQNEAQ (reference sequence). This CDR3 contains 14 residues. V was clipped by 6 bases and J by 11 bases; unmatched bases: 7. The CDR3: CASSHPGQGPPLHF. DNA of the CDR3: TGTGCCAGCAGTCATCCGGGACAGGGGCCACCCCTCCACTTT. Variable domain in full (rest from reference TRBV7-9 and TRBJ1-6): DTGVSQNPRHKITKRGQNVTFRCDPISEHNRLYWYRQTLGQGPEFLTYFQNEAQLEKSRLLSDRFSAERPKGSFSTLEIQRTEQGDSAMYLCASSHPGQGPPLHFGNGTRLTVT.

The chain recombines TRBV15 with TRBJ1-5; tentative D call: TRBD1 (5 bases). With 3 bases removed from V and 10 bases from J, the gap between germline ends came to 7 bases. The CDR3 runs 11 residues. The germline V gene has CDR1 LNHNV and CDR2 YYDKDF (reference sequence). The DNA for the CDR3 is TGTGCCACCAGCAGCCAGGGCCCCCAGCATTTT. Its translation: CATSSQGPQHF.